Below, 24 T cell receptor beta chains from the same sample are listed, as sequenced in a study of cytomegalovirus exposure and HLA in healthy donors. TCRdb's copy holds only in-frame clones and misses some; the assay was immunoSEQ multiplex PCR. The sample has 300,000 or so clones, approximately 85% seen once. The specimen sequenced was PBMCs. The origin of the receptors is a man aged 30 to 39 in good health and CMV-seronegative.

The chain links TRBV7-2 to TRBJ2-5, with a possible D match to TRBD2 (7 bases). CDR3 length equals 15 residues. V lost 6 bases, J lost 5 bases, and 19 bases lay in between. The germline CDR1 and CDR2 sequences are SGHTA and FQGNSA. The CDR3, as DNA: TGTGCCAGCAGACAAAGGACAGCCGGGGGGGAGACCCAGTACTTC. Its protein is CASRQRTAGGETQYF.

The chain uses TRBV11-2 and TRBJ2-7; tentatively, D is TRBD2 (6 bases). The CDR3 spans 16 residues. The V gene lost 5 bases and the J gene lost 2 bases, with 19 bases spanning the gap. Looked up from germline, CDR1 is SGHAT and CDR2 is FQNNGV. The CDR3, as DNA: TGTGCCAGCAGCCCCGGGGGTCCGGGCGCAGCCTACGAGCAGTACTTC. It specifies CASSPGGPGAAYEQYF.

The J gene is TRBJ1-5, the V gene TRBV2, with D perhaps matching TRBD1 (5 bases). CDR1 is SNHLY, CDR2 FYNNEI, per germline. CDR3 size: 15 residues. V gave up 2 bases and J gave up 4 bases, with 12 bases separating them. DNA of the CDR3: TGTGCCAGCAGTGAATTCAGGGTGGCGAATCAGCCCCAGCATTTT. The encoded protein is CASSEFRVANQPQHF.

The chain is built from TRBV7-2 and TRBJ2-5, with 8 positions matching TRBD1. This CDR3 has 16 residues. The germline V gene encodes CDR1 SGHTA and CDR2 FQGNSA. V shed 2 bases and J 2 bases; nucleotides not matched to a gene: 7. CDR3 sequence reads: CASSLSSTGGQETQYF. CDR3 coding DNA: TGTGCCAGCAGCTTAAGCAGCACAGGGGGGCAAGAGACCCAGTACTTC.

The V gene is TRBV30, the J gene TRBJ1-1, with D uncertain. V was pared by 5 bases and J by 4 bases, with 8 bases between. The length of the CDR3 is 11 residues. The germline CDR1 and CDR2 sequences are GTSNPN and SVGIG (reference sequence). CDR3 nucleotides: TGTGCCTGGCAGGAGGGCACTGAAGCTTTCTTT. Its translation: CAWQEGTEAFF.

In this sample, this clone turned up a few times. The rearrangement links TRBV5-6 to TRBJ2-1, with D perhaps TRBD1 (6 bases). Trimming stripped 0 bases from V and 2 bases from J, with 6 bases between. CDR1 is SGHDT, CDR2 YYEEEE, per germline. This CDR3 contains 14 residues. Written as DNA, the CDR3 is TGTGCCAGCAGCTTGGACAGGGCCTACAATGAGCAGTTCTTC. Amino acid sequence: CASSLDRAYNEQFF.

The chain combines TRBV9 with TRBJ2-3; possibly TRBD1 for D (6 bases). Germline V gene lookup returns CDR1 SGDLS and CDR2 YYNGEE. The CDR3 contains 16 residues. The ends were cut back, 2 bases at V and 2 bases at J, with 15 bases in the middle. The CDR3 nucleotides are TGTGCCAGCAGCGTTGGGACATCGTTAGTCACAGATACGCAGTATTTT. It codes for CASSVGTSLVTDTQYF.

The genes are TRBV9 and TRBJ2-1; 9 bases are a match to TRBD2. The CDR3 runs to 16 residues. V lost 3 bases and J lost 9; bases outside the gene matches: 13. Germline V gene data show CDR1 as SGDLS and CDR2 as YYNGEE. The DNA for the CDR3 is TGTGCCAGCAGCGGGCCTAGCGGGGTGGGCCTCGGTGAGCAGTTCTTC. Protein sequence: CASSGPSGVGLGEQFF.

V gene TRBV5-1 combines with J gene TRBJ2-5; 7 bases fit TRBD1. The germline CDR1 and CDR2 sequences are SGHRS and YFSETQ. This CDR3 spans 14 amino acids. Trimming cost V 0 bases and J 4 bases; bases outside gene matches: 3. CDR3 amino acids: CASSLVTGPETQYF. CDR3 nucleotide sequence: TGCGCCAGCAGCTTGGTGACAGGGCCAGAGACCCAGTACTTC.

This chain links TRBV6-6 with TRBJ1-1; D is unresolved. V lost 5 bases and J lost 7, with 14 bases in between. This CDR3 has 13 amino acids. The germline CDR1 and CDR2 sequences are MNHNY and SVGAGI (reference sequence). CDR3: CASSTYDTLEAFF. The CDR3 nucleotides are TGTGCCAGCAGTACCTACGACACCCTTGAAGCTTTCTTT.

This clone showed up just a few times. V and J are TRBV2 and TRBJ1-2, with 7 bases fitting TRBD1. Germline CDR1 and CDR2: SNHLY and FYNNEI. Trimming at V came to 3 bases and at J to 6 bases, leaving 7 bases not matched to a gene. The CDR3 contains 14 residues. The CDR3 coding sequence is TGTGCCAGCAGTGAGTCTACGGGACAGAATGGCTACACCTTC. Its translation: CASSESTGQNGYTF.

The J gene is TRBJ1-6, the V gene TRBV5-4, with D possibly TRBD1 on 6 matching bases. Germline loops: CDR1 SGHNT, CDR2 YYREEE (reference sequence). CDR3 size: 17 residues. The ends were cut back, 0 bases at V and 2 bases at J, with 12 bases in the middle. In DNA, the CDR3 is TGTGCCAGCAGCTTGGTGGGGGGGGACACCTATAATTCACCCCTCCACTTT. It encodes CASSLVGGDTYNSPLHF. Combining the CDR3 with reference TRBV5-4 and TRBJ1-6 gives the whole variable domain ETGVTQSPTHLIKTRGQQVTLRCSSQSGHNTVSWYQQALGQGPQFIFQYYREEENGRGNFPPRFSGLQFPNYSSELNVNALELDDSALYLCASSLVGGDTYNSPLHFGNGTRLTVT.

This clone was counted a few times. The genes are TRBV7-2 and TRBJ2-6; D uncertain. V gave up 5 bases and J gave up 3 bases, with 14 bases separating them. Germline CDR1 and CDR2: SGHTA and FQGNSA. The CDR3 consists of 16 residues. The CDR3: CASSPSGAGGANVLTF. For the CDR3, the DNA is TGTGCCAGCAGCCCCTCAGGCGCTGGTGGGGCCAACGTCCTGACTTTC.

Note on this clone: The same CDR3 can be traced to other DNA sequences in this sample. The rearrangement uses TRBV6-5 and TRBJ1-5; 7 nucleotides line up with TRBD1. The CDR3 covers 15 residues. V lost 0 bases to trimming and J lost 4 bases; unmatched junction nucleotides: 3. Germline lookup yields CDR1 MNHEY and CDR2 SVGAGI. CDR3 DNA sequence: TGTGCCAGCAGTTACTCGTCAGGGGGGAATCAGCCCCAGCATTTT. Its protein is CASSYSSGGNQPQHF.

The chain uses TRBV2 and TRBJ2-5; 8 positions agree with TRBD1. CDR3 size: 13 residues. Trimming took 6 bases from V and 3 from J; bases not matched to a gene: 3. Germline CDR1 SNHLY, CDR2 FYNNEI. This CDR3 is CASRRTGKETQYF. DNA of the CDR3: TGTGCCAGCAGGCGGACAGGGAAAGAGACCCAGTACTTC.

The chain carries TRBV10-3 and TRBJ1-1; 9 nucleotides line up with TRBD1. The germline gives CDR1 ENHRY, CDR2 SYGVKD. V dropped 1 base and J dropped 10; count of bases not matched to a gene: 7. The CDR3 extends over 14 amino acids. In DNA form, the CDR3 reads TGTGCCATCAGTGAGTTACTACAGGGGGCGGGAGCTTTCTTT. This sequence encodes CAISELLQGAGAFF.

This clone has a single count. The chain combines TRBV6-5 with TRBJ2-2; TRBD2 is a possible D gene (6 bases). Germline lookup yields CDR1 MNHEY and CDR2 SVGAGI. V lost 0 bases and J lost 1, with 6 bases in between. The CDR3 is made up of 15 amino acids. CDR3 bases: TGTGCCAGCAGTTACTCGGAGGGGAACACCGGGGAGCTGTTTTTT. Its translation: CASSYSEGNTGELFF.

This chain links TRBV18 with TRBJ2-1, with 11 bases that match TRBD2. Germline V gives CDR1 KGHSH, CDR2 LQKENI. V trimming: 5 bases; J trimming: 2 bases; junction bases outside the gene matches: 5. This CDR3 contains 16 residues. The CDR3 DNA sequence: TGTGCCAGCTCAGTAGCGGGGGGGCCCGCCTACAATGAGCAGTTCTTC. Protein product: CASSVAGGPAYNEQFF.

The chain has TRBV7-2 and TRBJ2-7; 9 bases map to TRBD2. With 8 bases clipped from V and 4 bases from J, the junction kept 3 bases outside the gene matches. Per the germline V gene, CDR1 is SGHTA and CDR2 is FQGNSA. The CDR3 totals 12 residues. The CDR3 DNA is TGTGCCAGCGCTCTAGCGGGGTACGAGCAGTACTTC. Translating gives CASALAGYEQYF.

V and J are TRBV5-1 and TRBJ2-5; D might be TRBD1 (6 bases). Germline-derived CDR1 and CDR2 are SGHRS and YFSETQ. CDR3 length: 15 residues. V shed 0 bases and J shed 4 bases, with 13 bases lying between them. This CDR3 reads CASSLGQGMGETQYF. Written as DNA, the CDR3 is TGCGCCAGCAGCTTGGGGCAGGGGATGGGAGAGACCCAGTACTTC.

V and J are TRBV5-1 and TRBJ1-1; 8 bases line up with TRBD1. V was clipped by 2 bases and J by 7 bases; unmatched bases: 7. Per the germline V gene, CDR1 is SGHRS and CDR2 is YFSETQ. The CDR3 covers 14 residues. The CDR3 is CASSLSQGAIEAFF. Here the CDR3 DNA reads TGCGCCAGCAGCTTATCGCAGGGGGCAATTGAAGCTTTCTTT. Drawing the rest from reference TRBV5-1 and TRBJ1-1, the complete variable domain is KAGVTQTPRYLIKTRGQQVTLSCSPISGHRSVSWYQQTPGQGLQFLFEYFSETQRNKGNFPGRFSGRQFSNSRSEMNVSTLELGDSALYLCASSLSQGAIEAFFGQGTRLTVV.

The chain joins TRBV6-1 to TRBJ1-2, with 7 bases that match TRBD1. With 1 base clipped from V and 3 bases from J, the junction kept 5 bases outside the gene matches. CDR1 and CDR2 (germline): MNHNS, SASEGT. The CDR3 runs 15 residues. DNA of the CDR3: TGTGCCAGCAGTGAAGTAGGGGGCGAGGACTATGGCTACACCTTC. Residues: CASSEVGGEDYGYTF.

The V call is TRBV4-1, the J call TRBJ1-2, with D maybe TRBD1 (6 bases). The CDR3 is made up of 18 amino acids. Germline V gene data show CDR1 as MGHRA and CDR2 as YSYEKL. V gave up 0 bases and J gave up 0 bases, with 17 bases separating them. The CDR3 region has the DNA TGCGCCAGCAGCCAAGATGGCAACAGGGCACAACCTAACTATGGCTACACCTTC. Protein product: CASSQDGNRAQPNYGYTF.

A single count supports this clone. The chain recombines TRBV5-1 with TRBJ1-2, with D unresolved. Germline CDR1 and CDR2: SGHRS and YFSETQ. CDR3 size: 14 residues. V lost 6 bases and J 6 bases, leaving 18 bases between the germline ends. The CDR3 loop is CASKVRPMENGYTF. The CDR3, as DNA: TGCGCCAGCAAGGTCAGACCAATGGAGAATGGCTACACCTTC.